Following are 21 T cell receptor beta chains from one sample sequenced in a study of blood T cell repertoires in COVID-19. Method: immunoSEQ multiplex PCR; TCRdb's copy keeps in-frame clones and lacks some. The data contain 300,000 to 400,000 clones, 80% to 90% of them singletons. Sequencing used peripheral blood. These receptors were collected from a woman aged 55-75 years with COVID-19, enrolled during active disease.

The chain employs TRBV5-1 and TRBJ1-4; D is perhaps TRBD1 (6 bases). Trimming removed 4 bases from V and 5 bases from J, with 12 bases in between. The germline V gene encodes CDR1 SGHRS and CDR2 YFSETQ. The CDR3 is made up of 14 amino acids. CDR3 region: CASSPGGSNEKLFF. In DNA, the CDR3 is TGCGCCAGCAGCCCGGGGGGCAGCAATGAAAAACTGTTTTTT.

The chain links TRBV9 to TRBJ2-2; no clear D. The CDR3 runs to 13 residues. The germline CDR1 and CDR2 sequences are SGDLS and YYNGEE. The V end was cut by 4 bases, the J end by 7 bases, with 11 bases between. As DNA, the CDR3 is TGTGCCAGCAGCCCTTGGCAAGACGGGGAGCTGTTTTTT. Its protein is CASSPWQDGELFF. The whole variable domain, filled in from reference TRBV9 and TRBJ2-2, reads DSGVTQTPKHLITATGQRVTLRCSPRSGDLSVYWYQQSLDQGLQFLIQYYNGEERAKGNILERFSAQQFPDLHSELNLSSLELGDSALYFCASSPWQDGELFFGEGSRLTVL.

Only one count was recorded for this clone. The rearrangement uses TRBV7-2 and TRBJ2-1; TRBD2 matches at 11 bases. The germline gives CDR1 SGHTA, CDR2 FQGNSA. The CDR3 sequence is 15 residues long. With 3 bases clipped from V and 10 bases from J, the junction kept 8 bases outside the gene matches. The DNA for the CDR3 is TGTGCCAGCAGCTTTGGGTCTAGCGGGGGGCCCGAGCAGTTCTTC. Its protein is CASSFGSSGGPEQFF.

The count of this clone is one. The DNA of the CDR3 is TGTGCCAGCAGTTATACAGGGGGCGCCCCTGAAGCTTTCTTT. This codes for CASSYTGGAPEAFF. This sequence joins TRBV28 and TRBJ1-1, with 9 bases that match TRBD1. V lost 4 bases to trimming and J lost 6 bases; unmatched junction nucleotides: 6. Germline V gene sequence: CDR1 MDHEN, CDR2 SYDVKM. There are 14 residues in the CDR3.

This clone was observed a few times. The rearrangement links TRBV7-9 to TRBJ2-2, with 10 positions matching TRBD2. V gave up 8 bases and J gave up 8 bases; unmatched junction bases: 11. The CDR3 is 15 amino acids. The germline gives CDR1 SEHNR, CDR2 FQNEAQ (reference sequence). CDR3 residues: CASRPSGGPLGELFF. The DNA for the CDR3 is TGTGCCAGCCGCCCTAGCGGGGGACCTCTGGGGGAGCTGTTTTTT.

The CDR3 nucleotides are TGTGCCAGCAGCGTAGTACCAGGGGGCAATCAGTCCGGCTACACCTTC. It yields the protein CASSVVPGGNQSGYTF. The genes are TRBV9 and TRBJ1-2, with 8 nucleotides matching TRBD1. J lost 8 bases, V lost 0 bases, and 12 bases had no gene match. Germline V gives CDR1 SGDLS, CDR2 YYNGEE. The CDR3 is 16 residues long.

The chain joins TRBV12-3 or TRBV12-4 to TRBJ2-1; 8 nucleotides agree with TRBD1. This CDR3 is built from 13 residues. The V segment lost 6 bases and the J segment 10 bases; nucleotides outside the gene matches: 8. In nucleotides, the CDR3 is TGTGCCAGCAGGACCCAGGGGGCCGGAGAGCAGTTCTTC. This gives the protein CASRTQGAGEQFF.

This clone came up once. The gene calls are TRBV4-1 and TRBJ2-1; 11 nucleotides match TRBD2. This CDR3 is built from 19 residues. The germline gives CDR1 MGHRA, CDR2 YSYEKL. The trim removed 4 bases at V and 0 bases at J, leaving 11 bases unmatched. The CDR3 sequence: CASSPLAGASSSSYNEQFF. CDR3 bases: TGCGCCAGCAGCCCACTAGCGGGGGCCTCATCCAGCTCCTACAATGAGCAGTTCTTC.

The genes are TRBV7-3 and TRBJ2-1; TRBD2 agrees at 11 bases. Germline lookup yields CDR1 SGHTA and CDR2 FQGTGA. Trimming cost V 4 bases and J 3 bases; bases outside gene matches: 14. The CDR3 is 19 residues long. CDR3 residues: CASSSPKGLAGGLYNEQFF. The CDR3 nucleotides are TGTGCCAGCAGCTCCCCCAAGGGCCTAGCGGGGGGTCTCTACAATGAGCAGTTCTTC.

This sequence joins TRBV9 and TRBJ2-7, with D possibly TRBD1 on 6 matching bases. Deletions cut 0 bases from V and 6 bases from J, with 13 bases between. Germline assignment: CDR1 SGDLS and CDR2 YYNGEE. CDR3 length: 14 residues. The CDR3 here is CASSVAQGKSEQYF. The CDR3 DNA follows: TGTGCCAGCAGCGTAGCCCAGGGGAAGAGCGAGCAGTACTTC.

This clone appeared a single time. This chain joins TRBV7-3 and TRBJ2-5; 12 bases are a match to TRBD1. The trim removed 0 bases at V and 6 bases at J, leaving 17 bases unmatched. CDR1 and CDR2 from the germline V gene are SGHTA and FQGTGA. The CDR3 is 20 residues long. The CDR3 bases are TGTGCCAGCAGCTTAACGCTTAAGATCCCCGGGACAGGGGGCGATAAGACCCAGTACTTC. Translated, it gives CASSLTLKIPGTGGDKTQYF.

The chain combines TRBV6-5 with TRBJ1-4; 9 positions match TRBD1. This CDR3 has 14 amino acids. The germline CDR1 and CDR2 sequences are MNHEY and SVGAGI. The V segment lost 7 bases and the J segment 6 bases; nucleotides outside the gene matches: 6. DNA of the CDR3: TGTGCCAGCAATAACAGGGGGCGGTATGAAAAACTGTTTTTT. It translates to CASNNRGRYEKLFF.

This clone was recorded a few times. The genes are TRBV2 and TRBJ1-5; maybe TRBD1 (5 bases). Trimming removed 6 bases at V and 1 base at J, with 13 bases between. Germline V gene data show CDR1 as SNHLY and CDR2 as FYNNEI. This CDR3 is 15 amino acids long. CDR3 protein: CASRRGNPSNQPQHF. CDR3 DNA: TGTGCCAGCAGGCGGGGGAACCCCAGCAATCAGCCCCAGCATTTT.

This rearrangement joins TRBV9 to TRBJ2-5, with 13 positions matching TRBD2. This CDR3 is built from 16 residues. J gave up 2 bases and V 3 bases, and 4 bases lay outside the gene matches. The germline CDR1 and CDR2 sequences are SGDLS and YYNGEE. The CDR3 spells CASSEGGLAGQETQYF. Written as DNA, the CDR3 is TGTGCCAGCAGCGAGGGGGGACTAGCGGGGCAAGAGACCCAGTACTTC.

The chain combines TRBV19 with TRBJ2-1; TRBD2 is a possible D gene (5 bases). The CDR3 runs to 13 residues. Germline V lookup: CDR1 LNHDA, CDR2 SQIVND (reference sequence). Trimming stripped 1 base from V and 10 bases from J, with 11 bases between. The CDR3 region is CASSIGGASEQFF. CDR3 coding DNA: TGTGCCAGTAGTATAGGGGGAGCGAGCGAGCAGTTCTTC. Combining the CDR3 with reference TRBV19 and TRBJ2-1 gives the whole variable domain DGGITQSPKYLFRKEGQNVTLSCEQNLNHDAMYWYRQDPGQGLRLIYYSQIVNDFQKGDIAEGYSVSREKKESFPLTVTSAQKNPTAFYLCASSIGGASEQFFGPGTRLTVL.

In this sample, this clone turned up once. The chain has TRBV7-3 and TRBJ2-1; 8 nucleotides align to TRBD2. The CDR3 spans 15 residues. Germline V gene data show CDR1 as SGHTA and CDR2 as FQGTGA. Trimming took 5 bases from V and 8 from J; bases not matched to a gene: 11. In DNA, the CDR3 is TGTGCCAGCAGCGCCAGCGGGGGATTTACCGATGAGCAGTTCTTC. Encoded protein: CASSASGGFTDEQFF.

The rearrangement uses TRBV5-1 and TRBJ2-1, with D uncertain. V lost 3 bases to trimming and J lost 5 bases, with 3 bases between them. The CDR3 sequence is 11 residues long. The V gene's germline CDR1 is SGHRS and CDR2 YFSETQ. The CDR3 DNA follows: TGCGCCAGCAGCTACAACAATGAGCAGTTCTTC. It encodes CASSYNNEQFF. Drawing the rest from reference TRBV5-1 and TRBJ2-1, the complete variable domain is KAGVTQTPRYLIKTRGQQVTLSCSPISGHRSVSWYQQTPGQGLQFLFEYFSETQRNKGNFPGRFSGRQFSNSRSEMNVSTLELGDSALYLCASSYNNEQFFGPGTRLTVL.

The chain links TRBV2 to TRBJ1-2, with 7 positions matching TRBD1. Germline lookup yields CDR1 SNHLY and CDR2 FYNNEI. The J segment lost 4 bases and the V segment lost 8 bases, leaving 10 bases of the junction unmatched. CDR3 length: 14 residues. The CDR3 nucleotides are TGTGCCAGCGAGGAAGGGACAGCAATCTATGGCTACACCTTC. Translation: CASEEGTAIYGYTF.

The rearrangement uses TRBV6-5 and TRBJ2-7, with D possibly matching TRBD1 (6 bases). The V end was cut by 0 bases, the J end by 2 bases, with 11 bases between. The CDR3 has 15 residues. Germline CDR1 and CDR2: MNHEY and SVGAGI. The CDR3 here is CASSYSVQGTYEQYF. As DNA, the CDR3 is TGTGCCAGCAGTTACTCGGTACAGGGAACCTACGAGCAGTACTTC.

This clone showed up just once. The chain carries TRBV24-1 and TRBJ2-1, with 7 bases identical to TRBD1. Looked up from germline, CDR1 is KGHDR and CDR2 is SFDVKD. This CDR3 has 15 residues. V trimming: 4 bases; J trimming: 3 bases; junction bases outside the gene matches: 5. CDR3 sequence reads: CATSDGTVFYNEQFF. In DNA, the CDR3 is TGTGCCACCAGTGACGGGACAGTTTTCTACAATGAGCAGTTCTTC.

The rearrangement joins TRBV5-1 to TRBJ1-1; TRBD1 is a possible D gene (6 bases). The CDR3 has 15 amino acids. Germline V lookup: CDR1 SGHRS, CDR2 YFSETQ. The V and J ends lost 0 bases and 3 bases respectively, with 12 bases between them. The CDR3 loop is CASSLVGGLDTEAFF. CDR3 DNA: TGCGCCAGCAGCTTGGTGGGGGGGCTTGACACTGAAGCTTTCTTT.